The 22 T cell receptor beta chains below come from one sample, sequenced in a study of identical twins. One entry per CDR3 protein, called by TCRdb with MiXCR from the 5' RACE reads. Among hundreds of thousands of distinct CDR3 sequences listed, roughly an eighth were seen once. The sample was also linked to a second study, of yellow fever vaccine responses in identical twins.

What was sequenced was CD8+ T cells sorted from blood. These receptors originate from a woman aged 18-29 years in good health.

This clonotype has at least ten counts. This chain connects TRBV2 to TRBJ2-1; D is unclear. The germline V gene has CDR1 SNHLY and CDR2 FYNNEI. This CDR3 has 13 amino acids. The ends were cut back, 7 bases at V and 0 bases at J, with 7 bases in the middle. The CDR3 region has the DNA TGTGCCAGCAACAAGCACTCCTACAATGAGCAGTTCTTC. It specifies CASNKHSYNEQFF. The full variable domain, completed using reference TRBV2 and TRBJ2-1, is EPEVTQTPSHQVTQMGQEVILRCVPISNHLYFYWYRQILGQKVEFLVSFYNNEISEKSEIFDDQFSVERPDGSNFTLKIRSTKLEDSAMYFCASNKHSYNEQFFGPGTRLTVL.

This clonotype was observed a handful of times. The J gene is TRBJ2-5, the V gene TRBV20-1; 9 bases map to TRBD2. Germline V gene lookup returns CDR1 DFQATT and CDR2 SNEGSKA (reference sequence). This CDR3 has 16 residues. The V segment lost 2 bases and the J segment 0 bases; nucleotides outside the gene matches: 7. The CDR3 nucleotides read TGCAGTGCTAGAAACGGACTAGCGCGTGACCAAGAGACCCAGTACTTC. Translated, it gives CSARNGLARDQETQYF.

The CDR3 DNA is TGTGCCAGCAGTGGTTCGGCTAGCGGTTACAATGAGCAGTTCTTC. Translated, it gives CASSGSASGYNEQFF. The chain carries TRBV2 and TRBJ2-1, with 7 bases lining up with TRBD2. CDR1 is SNHLY and CDR2 is FYNNEI in the germline V gene. The CDR3 is made up of 15 amino acids. Trimming at V came to 4 bases and at J to 4 bases, leaving 7 bases not matched to a gene.

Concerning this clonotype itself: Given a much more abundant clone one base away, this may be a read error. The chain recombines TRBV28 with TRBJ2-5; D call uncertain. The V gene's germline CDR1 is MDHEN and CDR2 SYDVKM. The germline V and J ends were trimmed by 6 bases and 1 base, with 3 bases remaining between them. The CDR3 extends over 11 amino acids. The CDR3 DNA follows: TGTGCCAGCAGACGCCAAGAGACCCAGTACTTC. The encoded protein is CASRRQETQYF.

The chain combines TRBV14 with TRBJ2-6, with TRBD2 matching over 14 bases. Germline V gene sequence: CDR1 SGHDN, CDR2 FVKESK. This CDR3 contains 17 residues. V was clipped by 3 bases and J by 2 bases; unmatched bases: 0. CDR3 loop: CASSQGLAGAGANVLTF. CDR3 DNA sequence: TGTGCCAGCAGCCAGGGACTAGCGGGAGCTGGGGCCAACGTCCTGACTTTC.

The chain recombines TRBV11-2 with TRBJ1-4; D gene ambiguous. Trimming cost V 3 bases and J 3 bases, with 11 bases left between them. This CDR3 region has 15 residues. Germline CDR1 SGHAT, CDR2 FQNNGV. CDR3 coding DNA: TGTGCCAGCAGCTTCCCGGGGAGATCTAATGAAAAACTGTTTTTT. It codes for CASSFPGRSNEKLFF.

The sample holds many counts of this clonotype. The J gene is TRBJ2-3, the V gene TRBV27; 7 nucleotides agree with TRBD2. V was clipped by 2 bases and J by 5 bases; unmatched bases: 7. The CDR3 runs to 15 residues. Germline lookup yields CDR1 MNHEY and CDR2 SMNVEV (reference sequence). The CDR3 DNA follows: TGTGCCAGCAGTTTAGGCGGGAGAGGTAGAGATACGCAGTATTTT. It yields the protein CASSLGGRGRDTQYF.

CDR3 coding DNA: TGTGCCAGCAGCGAAAACCCCTACTCTGGGGCCAACGTCCTGACTTTC. As protein: CASSENPYSGANVLTF. V usage is TRBV7-9 and J usage is TRBJ2-6; D is undetermined. With 5 bases removed from V and 0 bases from J, the gap between germline ends came to 11 bases. The germline gives CDR1 SEHNR, CDR2 FQNEAQ (reference sequence). The CDR3 runs 16 residues.

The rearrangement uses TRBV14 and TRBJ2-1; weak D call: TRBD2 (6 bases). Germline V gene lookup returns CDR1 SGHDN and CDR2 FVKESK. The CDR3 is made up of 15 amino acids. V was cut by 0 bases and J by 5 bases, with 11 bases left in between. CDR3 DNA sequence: TGTGCCAGCAGCCAAGAGGGTCTAGCGCACAATGAGCAGTTCTTC. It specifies CASSQEGLAHNEQFF. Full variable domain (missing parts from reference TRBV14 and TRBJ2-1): EAGVTQFPSHSVIEKGQTVTLRCDPISGHDNLYWYRRVMGKEIKFLLHFVKESKQDESGMPNNRFLAERTGGTYSTLKVQPAELEDSGVYFCASSQEGLAHNEQFFGPGTRLTVL.

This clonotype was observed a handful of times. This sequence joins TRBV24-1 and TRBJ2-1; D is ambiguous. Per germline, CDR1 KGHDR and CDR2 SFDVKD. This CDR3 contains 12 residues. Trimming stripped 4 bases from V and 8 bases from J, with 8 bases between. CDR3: CATSDRTDEQFF. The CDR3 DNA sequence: TGTGCCACCAGTGACCGGACGGATGAGCAGTTCTTC.

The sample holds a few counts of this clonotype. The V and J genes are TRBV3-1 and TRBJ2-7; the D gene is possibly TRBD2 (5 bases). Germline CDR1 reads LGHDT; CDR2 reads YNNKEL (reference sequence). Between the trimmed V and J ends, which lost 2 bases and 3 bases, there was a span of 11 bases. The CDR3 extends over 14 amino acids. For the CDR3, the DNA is TGTGCCAGCAGCCAACTTCCTGGACTCTACGAGCAGTACTTC. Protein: CASSQLPGLYEQYF.

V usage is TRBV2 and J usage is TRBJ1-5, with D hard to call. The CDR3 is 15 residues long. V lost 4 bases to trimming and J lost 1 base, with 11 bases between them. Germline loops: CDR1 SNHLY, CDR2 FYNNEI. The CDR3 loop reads CASSGHEESNQPQHF. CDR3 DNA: TGTGCCAGCAGTGGACACGAGGAGAGCAATCAGCCCCAGCATTTT.

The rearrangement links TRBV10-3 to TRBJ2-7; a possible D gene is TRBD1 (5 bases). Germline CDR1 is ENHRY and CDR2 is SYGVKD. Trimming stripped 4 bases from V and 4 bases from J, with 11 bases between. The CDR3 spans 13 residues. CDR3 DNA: TGTGCCATCAGTGGAAATCAGGGTTACGAGCAGTACGTC. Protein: CAISGNQGYEQYV.

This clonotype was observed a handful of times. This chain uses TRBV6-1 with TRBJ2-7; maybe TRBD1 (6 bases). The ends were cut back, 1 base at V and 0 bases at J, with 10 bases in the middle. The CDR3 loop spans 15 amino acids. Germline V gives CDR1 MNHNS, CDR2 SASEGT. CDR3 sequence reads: CASSEGGGLSYEQYF. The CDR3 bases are TGTGCCAGCAGTGAAGGAGGGGGTCTCTCCTACGAGCAGTACTTC.

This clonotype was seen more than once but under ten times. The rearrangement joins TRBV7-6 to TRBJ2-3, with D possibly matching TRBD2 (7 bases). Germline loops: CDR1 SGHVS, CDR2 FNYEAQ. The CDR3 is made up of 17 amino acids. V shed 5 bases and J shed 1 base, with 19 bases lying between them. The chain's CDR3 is CASSPHVGGPGTDTQYF. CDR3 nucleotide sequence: TGTGCCAGCAGCCCCCATGTCGGGGGGCCTGGCACAGATACGCAGTATTTT.

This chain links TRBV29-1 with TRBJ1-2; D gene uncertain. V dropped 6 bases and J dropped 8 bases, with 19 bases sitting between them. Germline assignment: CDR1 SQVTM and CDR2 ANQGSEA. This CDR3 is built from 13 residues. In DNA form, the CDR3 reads TGCAGCGTGGACGGGAAGAGGACTGAGGGCTACACCTTC. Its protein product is CSVDGKRTEGYTF.

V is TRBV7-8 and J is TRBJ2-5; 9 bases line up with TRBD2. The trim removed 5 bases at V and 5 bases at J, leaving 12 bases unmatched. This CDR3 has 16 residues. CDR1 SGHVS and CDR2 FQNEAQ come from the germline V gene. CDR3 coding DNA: TGTGCCAGCAGCATTATAGCGGGAGCATTGGGGGAGACCCAGTACTTC. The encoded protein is CASSIIAGALGETQYF.

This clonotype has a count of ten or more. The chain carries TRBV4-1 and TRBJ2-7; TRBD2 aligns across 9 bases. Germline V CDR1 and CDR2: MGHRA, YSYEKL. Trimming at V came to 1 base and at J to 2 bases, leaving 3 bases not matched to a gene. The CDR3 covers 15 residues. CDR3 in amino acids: CASSQVLAGAYEQYF. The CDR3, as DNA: TGCGCCAGCAGCCAAGTACTAGCGGGTGCCTACGAGCAGTACTTC.

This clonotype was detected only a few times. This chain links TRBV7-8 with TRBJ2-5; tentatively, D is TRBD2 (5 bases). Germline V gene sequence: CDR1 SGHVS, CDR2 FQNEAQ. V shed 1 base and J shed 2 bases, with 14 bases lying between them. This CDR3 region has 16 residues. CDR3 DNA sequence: TGTGCCAGCAGCTTAGTTTTTGGGAGTCCTCAAGAGACCCAGTACTTC. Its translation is CASSLVFGSPQETQYF.

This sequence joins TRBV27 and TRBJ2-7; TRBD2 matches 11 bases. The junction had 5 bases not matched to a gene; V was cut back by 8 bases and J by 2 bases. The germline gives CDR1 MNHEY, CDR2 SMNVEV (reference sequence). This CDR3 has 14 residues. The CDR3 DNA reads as TGTGCCAGCTCTACTAGCGGGGGTACCTACGAGCAGTACGTC. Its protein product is CASSTSGGTYEQYV.

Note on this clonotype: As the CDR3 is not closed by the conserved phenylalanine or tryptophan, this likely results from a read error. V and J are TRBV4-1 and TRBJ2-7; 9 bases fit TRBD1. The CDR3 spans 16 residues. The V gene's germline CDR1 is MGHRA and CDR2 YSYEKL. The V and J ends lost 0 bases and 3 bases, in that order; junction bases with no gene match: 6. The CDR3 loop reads CASSQEPGTGYYEQYL. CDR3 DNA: TGCGCCAGCAGCCAAGAGCCCGGGACAGGGTACTACGAGCAGTACCTC.

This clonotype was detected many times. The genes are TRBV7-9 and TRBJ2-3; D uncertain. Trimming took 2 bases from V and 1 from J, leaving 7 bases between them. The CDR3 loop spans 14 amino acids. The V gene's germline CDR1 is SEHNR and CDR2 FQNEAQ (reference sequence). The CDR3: CASSLPLRTDTQYF. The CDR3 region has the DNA TGTGCCAGCAGCTTACCCTTACGCACAGATACGCAGTATTTT.